This T cell receptor (beta chain) was identified during a study of CXCR3-negative and CXCR3-positive naive CD8 T cells. Study findings and constraints: Higher TRB CDR3 hydrophobicity marked CXCR3-positive naive cells relative to CXCR3-negative naive cells. TRB CDR3 properties served as the basis for inferring TCR strength, and surface CD5 was comparable between naive subsets.

This CDR3 is built from 15 residues. Germline loops: CDR1 LGHNA, CDR2 YSLEER. As to this clonotype: The antigen is undetermined.

Preparation of TRB cDNA libraries relied on 5' RACE carrying UMI labels. TCRdb reprocessed the 5' RACE reads; each CDR3 protein has one entry and no DNA is given. The listing records roughly 93,000 distinct CDR3 sequences. This chain joins TRBV4-3 and TRBJ1-1. Sequencing input: naive CXCR3+ CD8+ T cells from blood. Subset indicated: CD45RO-CCR7+CD27+CD95- naive CD8+ T cells expressing CXCR3 (TNR3+). This TCR came from a human donor in good health. Some clones in this sample may be carry-over from other donors' samples. This chain's CDR3 is CASSPTSSANTEAFF.